The rows below give T cell receptor beta chains drawn from one sample of a study of CD8+ T cells in alopecia areata. Data came from immunoSEQ multiplex PCR; TCRdb stores just in-frame clones and leaves some out. The table records about 76,000 clones, approximately 70% of them present only once. Here the sequenced sample was CD8+ T cells sorted from blood, taken at week 24, from a patient treated with tofacitinib. The receptors were gathered from a human donor with alopecia areata. CDR3s include the opening cysteine and the closing phenylalanine or tryptophan. A D gene is named only where the DNA matches it firmly. Some rows have no size entry. The others give once, few or many, or a class for an expanded clone.

TRBJ1-1 TRBD1 many TRBV19 CASSPLGQLDTEAFF TGTGCCAGTAGTCCGCTGGGACAGCTAGACACTGAAGCTTTCTTT
TRBJ2-2 TRBD2 NA TRBV5-6 CASSLGLAGKPNTGELFF TGTGCCAGCAGCTTGGGGCTAGCGGGGAAACCGAACACCGGGGAGCTGTTTTTT
TRBJ2-1 NA NA TRBV30 CAWSASVIEQFF TGTGCCTGGAGTGCCTCTGTTATTGAGCAGTTCTTC
TRBJ2-1 NA few TRBV27 CASSSDVYNEQFF TGTGCCAGCAGTTCGGACGTCTACAATGAGCAGTTCTTC
TRBJ2-2 TRBD2 NA TRBV4-3 CASRESGRAPGELFF TGCGCCAGCCGAGAGAGCGGGAGGGCCCCCGGGGAGCTGTTTTTT
TRBJ2-7 TRBD1 few TRBV4-3 CASSAGTDRGWSSYEQYF TGCGCCAGCAGCGCAGGGACGGACAGGGGATGGTCTTCGTACGAGCAGTACTTC
TRBJ2-7 NA NA TRBV5-6 CASSGGLRRGEQYF TGTGCCAGCAGCGGGGGACTCCGTAGGGGAGAGCAGTACTTC
TRBJ1-1 NA NA TRBV4-1 CASSSRVGNTEAFF TGCGCCAGCAGCTCCAGGGTAGGGAACACTGAAGCTTTCTTT
TRBJ1-5 NA NA TRBV4-1 CASSQDPWQGRDLGNQPQHF TGCGCCAGCAGCCAAGATCCTTGGCAGGGCCGGGATTTAGGCAATCAGCCCCAGCATTTT
TRBJ2-7 NA NA TRBV7-9 CASSPITHEQYF TGTGCCAGCAGCCCAATCACACACGAGCAGTACTTC
TRBJ1-3 NA NA TRBV4-3 CASSQEIVNSGNTIYF TGCGCCAGCAGCCAAGAAATAGTTAACTCTGGAAACACCATATATTTT
TRBJ2-5 TRBD1 NA TRBV9 CASSSAIDRGGETQYF TGTGCCAGCAGCTCGGCCATCGACAGGGGTGGAGAGACCCAGTACTTC
TRBJ2-4 TRBD1 NA TRBV7-8 CASSLTGGQLAKNIQYF TGTGCCAGCAGCTTGACAGGGGGCCAACTAGCCAAAAACATTCAGTACTTC
TRBJ2-1 TRBD2 NA TRBV7-2 CASSQGLAGRSYNEQFF TGTGCCAGCAGCCAGGGACTAGCGGGTAGGTCCTACAATGAGCAGTTCTTC
TRBJ1-1 NA NA TRBV10-3 CAISEGVSTEAFF TGTGCCATCAGTGAAGGGGTTAGCACTGAAGCTTTCTTT
TRBJ2-1 NA NA TRBV29-1 CSVDSYNEQFF TGCAGCGTTGACTCCTACAATGAGCAGTTCTTC
TRBJ1-2 TRBD1 NA TRBV7-8 CASSLPVGQGHGYTF TGTGCCAGCAGCTTACCCGTCGGACAGGGCCATGGCTACACCTTC
TRBJ1-2 TRBD1 NA TRBV6-5 CASSGTDDYGYTF TGTGCCAGCAGCGGGACAGATGATTATGGCTACACCTTC
TRBJ2-3 TRBD1 NA TRBV7-6 CASSQIQGRGTDTQYF TGTGCCAGCAGCCAAATACAGGGGCGCGGCACAGATACGCAGTATTTT
TRBJ2-7 NA once TRBV9 CASSDLSGFEQYF TGTGCCAGCAGCGACCTTTCCGGCTTCGAGCAGTACTTC
TRBJ2-1 NA NA TRBV29-1 CSVEGLSYNEQFF TGCAGCGTTGAGGGGCTCTCCTACAATGAGCAGTTCTTC
TRBJ1-1 NA NA TRBV7-9 CASTPNTEAFF TGTGCCAGCACCCCTAACACTGAAGCTTTCTTT
TRBJ2-1 TRBD1 NA TRBV9 CASSVSRDRVGNEQFF TGTGCCAGCAGCGTCAGCCGGGACAGGGTGGGCAATGAGCAGTTCTTC
TRBJ2-5 NA NA TRBV27 CASSLMAVVGPGQETQYF TGTGCCAGCAGTTTAATGGCAGTCGTGGGGCCGGGCCAAGAGACCCAGTACTTC
TRBJ1-4 NA NA TRBV7-2 CASSTGQALFEKLFF TGTGCCAGCAGCACGGGCCAGGCCTTATTTGAAAAACTGTTTTTT